The subject of this entry is one T cell receptor (beta chain). Authors' data handling: Nucleated cell number was recorded as an estimate derived from reference gene primer amplification. Clones were read by immunoSEQ multiplex PCR, and TCRdb kept only the in-frame ones, dropping some. V, J and clone size are those of that table, while D and trimming were read from the DNA. This table holds about 150,000 clones, around nine tenths found once. The data were obtained in a study of blood T cell repertoires in COVID-19. Overall study: Sites across the United States, Italy and Spain contributed samples from acute and convalescent COVID-19. In each case, the material was cDNA or gDNA derived from T cells, B-cell-depleted T cells, or PBMCs.

V lost 1 base, J lost 4 bases, and 7 bases stayed unmatched. Germline CDR1 reads GTSNPN; CDR2 reads SVGIG (reference sequence). The CDR3 has 15 residues. The TCR sequence derives from a man aged 55-75 years with active or convalescent COVID-19. The rearrangement uses TRBV30 and TRBJ2-7; TRBD1 agrees at 10 bases. The sequenced sample consisted of peripheral blood. The CDR3 loop reads CAWSGGQGSMYEQYF. The DNA for the CDR3 is TGTGCCTGGAGTGGGGGACAGGGGAGTATGTACGAGCAGTACTTC.